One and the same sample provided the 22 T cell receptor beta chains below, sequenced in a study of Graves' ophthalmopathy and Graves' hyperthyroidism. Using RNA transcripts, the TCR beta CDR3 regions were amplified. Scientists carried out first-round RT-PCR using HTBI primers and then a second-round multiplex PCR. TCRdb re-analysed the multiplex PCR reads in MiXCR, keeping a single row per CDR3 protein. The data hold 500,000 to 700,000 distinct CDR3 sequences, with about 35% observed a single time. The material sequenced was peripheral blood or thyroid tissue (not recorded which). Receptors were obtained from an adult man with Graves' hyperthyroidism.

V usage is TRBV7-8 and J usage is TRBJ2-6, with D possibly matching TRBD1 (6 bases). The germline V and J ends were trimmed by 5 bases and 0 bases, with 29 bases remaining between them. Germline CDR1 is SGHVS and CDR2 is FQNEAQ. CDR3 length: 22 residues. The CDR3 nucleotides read TGTGCCAGCAGCCTAAGATCAGGGGTCGACACCGGGGAGCGCTCTGGGGCCAACGTCCTGACTTTC. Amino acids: CASSLRSGVDTGERSGANVLTF.

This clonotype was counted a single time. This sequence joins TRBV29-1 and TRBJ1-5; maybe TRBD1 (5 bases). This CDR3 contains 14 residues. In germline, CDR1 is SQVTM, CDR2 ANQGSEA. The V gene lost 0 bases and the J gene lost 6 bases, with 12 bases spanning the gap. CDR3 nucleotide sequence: TGCAGCGTTGAAGATCTTCCGGGGGGTCAGCCCCAGCATTTT. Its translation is CSVEDLPGGQPQHF.

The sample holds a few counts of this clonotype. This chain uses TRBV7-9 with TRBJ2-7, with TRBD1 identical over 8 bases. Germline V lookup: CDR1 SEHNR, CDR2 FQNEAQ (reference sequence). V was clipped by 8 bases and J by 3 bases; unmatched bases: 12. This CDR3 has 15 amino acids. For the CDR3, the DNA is TGTGCCAGCTCACCGCGAGGGACAGGCAACTACGAGCAGTACTTC. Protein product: CASSPRGTGNYEQYF.

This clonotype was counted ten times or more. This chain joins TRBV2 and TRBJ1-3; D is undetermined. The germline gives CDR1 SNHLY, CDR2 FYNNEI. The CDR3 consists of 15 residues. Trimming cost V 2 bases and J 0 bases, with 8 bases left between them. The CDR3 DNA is TGTGCCAGCAGTGAAACACCTAACTCTGGAAACACCATATATTTT. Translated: CASSETPNSGNTIYF.

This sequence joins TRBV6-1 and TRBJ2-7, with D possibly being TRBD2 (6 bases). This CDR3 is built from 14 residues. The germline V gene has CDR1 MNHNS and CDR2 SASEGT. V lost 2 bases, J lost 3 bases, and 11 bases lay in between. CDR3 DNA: TGTGCCAGCAGTGAATCCCCCGGGGGCTACGAGCAGTACTTC. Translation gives CASSESPGGYEQYF.

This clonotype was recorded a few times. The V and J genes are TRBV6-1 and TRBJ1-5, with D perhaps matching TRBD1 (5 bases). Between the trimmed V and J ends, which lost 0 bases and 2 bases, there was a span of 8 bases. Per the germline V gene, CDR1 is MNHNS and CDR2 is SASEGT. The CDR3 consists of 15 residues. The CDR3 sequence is CASSEAMGGNQPQHF. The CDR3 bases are TGTGCCAGCAGTGAAGCGATGGGGGGCAATCAGCCCCAGCATTTT.

Here the CDR3 reads CASTEDRAYF. The CDR3 bases are TGTGCCAGCACCGAGGACAGGGCGTACTTC. The chain employs TRBV2 and TRBJ2-7; 8 bases line up with TRBD1. This CDR3 is 10 amino acids long. The V gene end was trimmed by 7 bases and the J gene end by 12 bases; junction bases not matched to a gene: 5. CDR1 SNHLY and CDR2 FYNNEI come from the germline V gene.

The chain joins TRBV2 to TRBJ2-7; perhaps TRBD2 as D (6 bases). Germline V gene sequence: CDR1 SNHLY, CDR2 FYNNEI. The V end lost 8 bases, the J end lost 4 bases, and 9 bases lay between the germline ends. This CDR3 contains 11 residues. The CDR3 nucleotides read TGTGCCAGCGGGGGGATTTACGAGCAGTACTTC. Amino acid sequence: CASGGIYEQYF.

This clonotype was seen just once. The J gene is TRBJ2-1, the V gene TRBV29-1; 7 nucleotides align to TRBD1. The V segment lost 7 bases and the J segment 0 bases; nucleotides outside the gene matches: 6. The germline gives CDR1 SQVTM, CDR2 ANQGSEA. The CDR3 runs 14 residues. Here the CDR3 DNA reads TGCAGCGGTCGGGACAGTGGCTCCTACAATGAGCAGTTCTTC. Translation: CSGRDSGSYNEQFF.

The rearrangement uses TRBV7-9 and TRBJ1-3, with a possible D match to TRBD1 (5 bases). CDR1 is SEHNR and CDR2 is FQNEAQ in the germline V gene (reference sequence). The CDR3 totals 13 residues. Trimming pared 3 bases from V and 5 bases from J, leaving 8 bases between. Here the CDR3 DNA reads TGTGCCAGCAGCTTCAGGGATCGAAACACCATATATTTT. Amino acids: CASSFRDRNTIYF.

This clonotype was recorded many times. CDR3 sequence (DNA): TGTGCCAGCAGTAGCTCCCTAGGGACCCAGTACTTC. It translates to CASSSSLGTQYF. V usage is TRBV7-6 and J usage is TRBJ2-5; D is undetermined. The V end lost 6 bases, the J end lost 7 bases, and 12 bases lay between the germline ends. Per the germline V gene, CDR1 is SGHVS and CDR2 is FNYEAQ. This CDR3 is 12 amino acids long.

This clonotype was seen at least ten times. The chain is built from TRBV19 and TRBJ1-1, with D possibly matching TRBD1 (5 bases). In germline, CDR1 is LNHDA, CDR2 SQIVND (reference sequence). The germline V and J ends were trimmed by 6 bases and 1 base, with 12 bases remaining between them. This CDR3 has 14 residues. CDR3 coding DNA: TGTGCCAGTAGGCCGGGACCCAAGAACACTGAAGCTTTCTTT. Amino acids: CASRPGPKNTEAFF.

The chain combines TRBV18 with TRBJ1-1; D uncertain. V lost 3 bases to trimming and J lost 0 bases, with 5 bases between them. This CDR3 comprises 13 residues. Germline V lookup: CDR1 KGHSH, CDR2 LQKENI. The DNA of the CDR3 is TGTGCCAGCTCACCCCACGTGAACACTGAAGCTTTCTTT. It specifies CASSPHVNTEAFF.

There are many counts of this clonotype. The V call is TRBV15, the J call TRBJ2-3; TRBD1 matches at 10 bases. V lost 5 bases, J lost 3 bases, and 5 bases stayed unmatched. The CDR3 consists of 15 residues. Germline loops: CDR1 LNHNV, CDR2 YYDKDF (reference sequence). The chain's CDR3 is CATSVDRGRTDTQYF. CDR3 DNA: TGTGCCACCAGCGTCGACAGGGGGCGAACAGATACGCAGTATTTT.

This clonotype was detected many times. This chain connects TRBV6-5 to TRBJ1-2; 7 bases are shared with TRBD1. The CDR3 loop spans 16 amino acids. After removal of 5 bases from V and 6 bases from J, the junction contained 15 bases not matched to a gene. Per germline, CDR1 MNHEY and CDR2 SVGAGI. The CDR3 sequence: CASSIRRGGGEDGYTF. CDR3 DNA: TGTGCCAGCAGTATACGTCGGGGAGGGGGCGAGGATGGCTACACCTTC.

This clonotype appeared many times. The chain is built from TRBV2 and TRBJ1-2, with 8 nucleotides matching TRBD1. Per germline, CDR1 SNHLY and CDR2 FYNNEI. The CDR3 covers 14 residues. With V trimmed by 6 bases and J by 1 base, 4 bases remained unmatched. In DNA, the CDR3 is TGTGCCAGCAGCGCCGACAGGGGTAACTATGGCTACACCTTC. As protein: CASSADRGNYGYTF. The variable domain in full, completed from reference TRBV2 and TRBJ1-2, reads EPEVTQTPSHQVTQMGQEVILRCVPISNHLYFYWYRQILGQKVEFLVSFYNNEISEKSEIFDDQFSVERPDGSNFTLKIRSTKLEDSAMYFCASSADRGNYGYTFGSGTRLTVV.

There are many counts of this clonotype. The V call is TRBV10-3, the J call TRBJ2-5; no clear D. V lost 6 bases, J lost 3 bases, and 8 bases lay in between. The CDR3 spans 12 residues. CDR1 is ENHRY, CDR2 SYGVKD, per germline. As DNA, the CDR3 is TGTGCCATCAGCAAACCTGAAGAGACCCAGTACTTC. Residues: CAISKPEETQYF.

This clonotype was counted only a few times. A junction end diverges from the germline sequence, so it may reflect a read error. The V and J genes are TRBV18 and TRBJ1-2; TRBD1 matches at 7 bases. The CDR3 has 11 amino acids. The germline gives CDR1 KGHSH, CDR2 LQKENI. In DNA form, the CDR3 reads TGTGCCAGCTCACCAGGGGACAGCTACCGCTTC. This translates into CASSPGDSYRF.

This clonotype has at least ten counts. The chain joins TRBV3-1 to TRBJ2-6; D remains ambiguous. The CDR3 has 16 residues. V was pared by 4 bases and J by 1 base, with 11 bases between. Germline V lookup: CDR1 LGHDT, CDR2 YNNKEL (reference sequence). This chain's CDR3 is CASSPRLFSGANVLTF. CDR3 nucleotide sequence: TGTGCCAGCAGCCCCCGCCTTTTTTCTGGGGCCAACGTCCTGACTTTC.

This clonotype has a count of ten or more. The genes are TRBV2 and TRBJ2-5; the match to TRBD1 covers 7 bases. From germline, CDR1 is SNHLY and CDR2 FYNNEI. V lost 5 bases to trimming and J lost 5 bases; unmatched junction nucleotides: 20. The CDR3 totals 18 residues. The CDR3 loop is CASSLSSRRAGGDETQYF. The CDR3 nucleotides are TGTGCCAGCAGTTTATCGAGTCGGCGGGCAGGGGGTGATGAGACCCAGTACTTC. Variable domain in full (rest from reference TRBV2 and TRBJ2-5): EPEVTQTPSHQVTQMGQEVILRCVPISNHLYFYWYRQILGQKVEFLVSFYNNEISEKSEIFDDQFSVERPDGSNFTLKIRSTKLEDSAMYFCASSLSSRRAGGDETQYFGPGTRLLVL.

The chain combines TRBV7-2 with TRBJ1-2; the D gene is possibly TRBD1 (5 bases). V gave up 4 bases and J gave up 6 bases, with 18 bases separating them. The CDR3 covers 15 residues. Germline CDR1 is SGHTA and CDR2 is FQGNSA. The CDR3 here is CASSSVAAGLDGYTF. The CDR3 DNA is TGTGCCAGCAGCTCAGTTGCGGCAGGGCTGGATGGCTACACCTTC. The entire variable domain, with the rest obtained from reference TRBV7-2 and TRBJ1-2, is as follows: GAGVSQSPSNKVTEKGKDVELRCDPISGHTALYWYRQSLGQGLEFLIYFQGNSAPDKSGLPSDRFSAERTGGSVSTLTIQRTQQEDSAVYLCASSSVAAGLDGYTFGSGTRLTVV.

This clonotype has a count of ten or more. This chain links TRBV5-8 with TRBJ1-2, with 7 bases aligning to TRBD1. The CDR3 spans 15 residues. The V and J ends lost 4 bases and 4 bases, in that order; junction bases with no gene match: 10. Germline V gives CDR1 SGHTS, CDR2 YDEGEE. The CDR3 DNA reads TGTGCCAGCAGCGTACTACAGGGGTATCGCTATGGCTACACCTTC. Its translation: CASSVLQGYRYGYTF.